The table lists the clone carrying this T cell receptor (beta chain) with many counts. The antigen is not known. The data are from a study of molecular identifiers for immune sequencing clone quantification. Whole-study findings and limits: Under 1% of molecules in naive cells, but over 98% of effector molecules, belonged to clones above 20 RNA copies. Highly expanded clone sizes could be underestimated by identical TCR molecules that share a barcode.

The sorting of naive CD8 T cells used the CD8+CD4-CCR7+CD45RA+ phenotype. The CDR3 loop spans 14 amino acids. V was clipped by 4 bases and J by 14 bases, with 22 bases between them. Germline V gene data show CDR1 as SGHNT and CDR2 as YYREEE (reference sequence). Library preparation followed earlier protocols using designated TCR primers. TCRdb re-derived calls from the PCR reads in MiXCR, one entry per CDR3 protein. The sample shows fewer than 350,000 distinct CDR3 sequences, about 22% of them seen only once. This sequence was found in a human donor in good health. Some libraries in this study had Jurkat cell RNA spiked in. This chain joins TRBV5-4 and TRBJ2-1; D uncertain. Sequenced input: naive CD8+ T cells from blood, with Jurkat cell RNA spiked in. As for subset: FACS-sorted CD8+CD4-CCR7+CD45RA+ naive T cells. The CDR3 loop reads CASSLTLAKGNKFF. Written as DNA, the CDR3 is TGTGCCAGCAGCCTCACCCTGGCGAAGGGAAATAAGTTCTTC.